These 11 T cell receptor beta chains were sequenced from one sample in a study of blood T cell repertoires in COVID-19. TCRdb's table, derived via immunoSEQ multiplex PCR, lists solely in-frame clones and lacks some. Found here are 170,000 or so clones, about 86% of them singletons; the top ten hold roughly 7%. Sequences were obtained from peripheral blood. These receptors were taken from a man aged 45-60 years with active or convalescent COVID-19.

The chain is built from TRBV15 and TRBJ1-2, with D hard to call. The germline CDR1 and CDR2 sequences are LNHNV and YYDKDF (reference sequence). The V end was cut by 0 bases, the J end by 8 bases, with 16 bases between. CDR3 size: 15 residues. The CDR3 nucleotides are TGTGCCACCAGCAGAGACCGGTCGACTGCCAGAGGCTACACCTTC. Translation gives CATSRDRSTARGYTF.

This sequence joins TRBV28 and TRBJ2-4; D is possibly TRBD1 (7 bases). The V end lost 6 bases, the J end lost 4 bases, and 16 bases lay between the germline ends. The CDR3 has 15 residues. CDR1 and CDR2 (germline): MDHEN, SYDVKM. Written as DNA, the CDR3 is TGTGCCAGCAGCCAGGGGGGCGCTTTTAAAAACATTCAGTACTTC. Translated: CASSQGGAFKNIQYF.

CDR3 region: CASSGSSTNEQFF. In nucleotides, the CDR3 is TGTGCCAGCAGCGGCAGTAGCACCAATGAGCAGTTCTTC. V and J are TRBV4-2 and TRBJ2-1; D unresolved. The CDR3 sequence is 13 residues long. Germline values: CDR1 LGHNA, CDR2 YNFKEQ. Trimming took off 5 bases at V and 6 bases at J, with 11 bases between the two ends.

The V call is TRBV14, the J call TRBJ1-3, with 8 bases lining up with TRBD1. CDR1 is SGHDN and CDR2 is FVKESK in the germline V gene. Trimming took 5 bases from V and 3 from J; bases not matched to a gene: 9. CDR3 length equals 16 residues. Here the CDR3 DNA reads TGTGCCAGCAGCGCCCGGACAGGGATCCTTGGAAACACCATATATTTT. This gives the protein CASSARTGILGNTIYF.

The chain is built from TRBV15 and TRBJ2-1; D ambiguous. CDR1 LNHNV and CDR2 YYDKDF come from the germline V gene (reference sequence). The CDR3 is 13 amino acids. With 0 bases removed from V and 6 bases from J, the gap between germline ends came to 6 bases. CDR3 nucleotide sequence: TGTGCCACCAGCAGAGACCCTTTCAATGAGCAGTTCTTC. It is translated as CATSRDPFNEQFF.

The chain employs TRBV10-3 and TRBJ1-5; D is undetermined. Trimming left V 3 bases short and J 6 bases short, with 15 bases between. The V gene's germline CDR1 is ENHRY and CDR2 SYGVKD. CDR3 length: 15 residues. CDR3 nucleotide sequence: TGTGCCATCAGTGATAGCCGTCAAGGTGGTCAGCCCCAGCATTTT. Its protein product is CAISDSRQGGQPQHF.

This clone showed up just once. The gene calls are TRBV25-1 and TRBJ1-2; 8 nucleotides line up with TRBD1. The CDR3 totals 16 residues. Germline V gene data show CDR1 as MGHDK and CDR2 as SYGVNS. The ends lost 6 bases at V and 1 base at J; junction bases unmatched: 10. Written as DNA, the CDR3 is TGTGCCAGCAGATCGACAGGGGAGGGGAGTAACTATGGCTACACCTTC. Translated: CASRSTGEGSNYGYTF.

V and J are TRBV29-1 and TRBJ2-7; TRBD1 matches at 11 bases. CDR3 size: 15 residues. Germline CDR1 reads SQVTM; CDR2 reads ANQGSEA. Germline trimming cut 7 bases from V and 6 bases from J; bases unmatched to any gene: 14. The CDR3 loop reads CSASTGTGGFGEQYF. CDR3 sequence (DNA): TGCAGCGCCAGTACCGGGACAGGGGGTTTTGGCGAGCAGTACTTC.

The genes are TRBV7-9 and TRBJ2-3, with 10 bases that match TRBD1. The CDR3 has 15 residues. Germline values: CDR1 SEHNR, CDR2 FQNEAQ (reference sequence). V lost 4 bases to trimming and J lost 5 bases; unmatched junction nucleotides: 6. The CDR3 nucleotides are TGTGCCAGCAGCTGGGTGACAGGGGGCATAGATACGCAGTATTTT. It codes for CASSWVTGGIDTQYF.

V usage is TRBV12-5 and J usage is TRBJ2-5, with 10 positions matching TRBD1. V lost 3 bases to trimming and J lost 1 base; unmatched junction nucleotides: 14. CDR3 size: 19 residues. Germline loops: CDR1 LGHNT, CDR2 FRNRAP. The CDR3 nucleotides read TGTGCTAGTGGTTTCACTCTTCCCGGGGGACAGGGGATCCAAGAGACCCAGTACTTC. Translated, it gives CASGFTLPGGQGIQETQYF.

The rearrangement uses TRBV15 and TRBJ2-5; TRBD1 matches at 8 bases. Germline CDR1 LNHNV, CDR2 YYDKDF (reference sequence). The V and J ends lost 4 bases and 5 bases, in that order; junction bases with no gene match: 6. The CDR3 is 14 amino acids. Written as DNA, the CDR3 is TGTGCCACCAGCAATCCAGGGGGCGCCGAGACCCAGTACTTC. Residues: CATSNPGGAETQYF.